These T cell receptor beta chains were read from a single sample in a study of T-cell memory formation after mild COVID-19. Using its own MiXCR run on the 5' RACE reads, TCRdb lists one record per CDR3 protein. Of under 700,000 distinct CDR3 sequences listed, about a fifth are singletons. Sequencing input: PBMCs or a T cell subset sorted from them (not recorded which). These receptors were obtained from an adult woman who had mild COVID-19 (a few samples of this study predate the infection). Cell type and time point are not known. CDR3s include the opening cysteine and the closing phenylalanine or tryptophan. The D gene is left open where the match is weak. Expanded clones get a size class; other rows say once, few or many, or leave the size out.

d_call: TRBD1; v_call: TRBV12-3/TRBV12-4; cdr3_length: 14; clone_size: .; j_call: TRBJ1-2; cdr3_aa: CASSYTGTGVGYTF; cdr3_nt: TGTGCCAGCAGCTATACCGGGACAGGGGTTGGCTACACCTTC
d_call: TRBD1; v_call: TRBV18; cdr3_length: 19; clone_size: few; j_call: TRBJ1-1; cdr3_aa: CASSSGTGFLSGGVTEAFF; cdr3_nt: TGTGCCAGCTCATCCGGGACAGGGTTTTTGTCCGGTGGAGTCACTGAAGCTTTCTTT
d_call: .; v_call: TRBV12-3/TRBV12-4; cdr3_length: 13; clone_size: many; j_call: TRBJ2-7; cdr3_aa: CASSLGGYYEQYF; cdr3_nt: TGTGCCAGCAGTTTGGGCGGTTACTACGAGCAGTACTTC
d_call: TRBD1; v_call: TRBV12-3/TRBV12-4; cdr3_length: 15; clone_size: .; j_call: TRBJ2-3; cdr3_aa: CASSPRDREPDTQYF; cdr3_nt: TGTGCCAGCAGCCCCCGGGACAGGGAACCAGATACGCAGTATTTT
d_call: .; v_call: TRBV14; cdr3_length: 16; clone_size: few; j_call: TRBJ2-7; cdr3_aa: CASSQGRTDGSYEQYF; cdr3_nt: TGTGCCAGCAGCCAAGGAAGGACCGATGGCTCCTACGAGCAGTACTTC
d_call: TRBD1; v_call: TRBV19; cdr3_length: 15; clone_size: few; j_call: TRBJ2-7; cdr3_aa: CASSISGDRDYEQYF; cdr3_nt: TGTGCCAGTAGTATCAGTGGGGACAGGGACTACGAGCAGTACTTC
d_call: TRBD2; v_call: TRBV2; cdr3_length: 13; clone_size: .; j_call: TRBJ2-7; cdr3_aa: CASRTSGPYEQYF; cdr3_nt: TGTGCCAGCAGGACTAGCGGACCCTACGAGCAGTACTTC
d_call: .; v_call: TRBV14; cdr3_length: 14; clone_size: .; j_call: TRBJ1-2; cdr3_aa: CASSQGYRGYGYTF; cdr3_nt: TGTGCCAGCAGCCAAGGATACCGTGGGTATGGCTACACCTTC
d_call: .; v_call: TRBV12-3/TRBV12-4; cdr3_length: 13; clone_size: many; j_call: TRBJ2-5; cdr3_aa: CASSRDYQETQYF; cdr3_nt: TGTGCCAGCAGCCGGGACTACCAAGAGACCCAGTACTTC
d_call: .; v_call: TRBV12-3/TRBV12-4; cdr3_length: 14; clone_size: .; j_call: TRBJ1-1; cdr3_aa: CASSLAATNTEAFF; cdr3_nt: TGTGCCAGCAGTTTAGCAGCCACCAACACTGAAGCTTTCTTT
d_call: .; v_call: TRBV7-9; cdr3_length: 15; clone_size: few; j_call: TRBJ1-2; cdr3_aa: CASSYRSPEHYGYTF; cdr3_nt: TGTGCCAGCAGCTACCGGTCGCCCGAGCACTATGGCTACACCTTC
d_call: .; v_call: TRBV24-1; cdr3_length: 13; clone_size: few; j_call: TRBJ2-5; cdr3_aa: CATSEGARETQYF; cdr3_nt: TGTGCCACCAGTGAGGGGGCGCGGGAGACCCAGTACTTC
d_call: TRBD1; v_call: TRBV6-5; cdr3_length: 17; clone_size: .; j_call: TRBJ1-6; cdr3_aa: CASSYAGRGSYNSPLHF; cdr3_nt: TGTGCCAGCAGTTACGCGGGCAGGGGGTCATATAATTCACCCCTCCACTTT
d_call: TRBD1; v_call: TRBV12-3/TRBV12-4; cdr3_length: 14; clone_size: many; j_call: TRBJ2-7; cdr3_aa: CASSRQGASYEQYF; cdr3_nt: TGCGCCAGCAGCAGACAGGGGGCCTCCTACGAGCAGTACTTC
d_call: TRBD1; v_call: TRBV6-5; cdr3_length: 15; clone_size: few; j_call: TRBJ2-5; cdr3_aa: CASSHTGDEWRTQYF; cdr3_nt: TGTGCCAGCAGTCACACAGGGGATGAGTGGAGGACCCAGTACTTC
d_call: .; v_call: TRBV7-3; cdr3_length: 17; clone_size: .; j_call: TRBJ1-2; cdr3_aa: CASSYTGTDLSDYGYTF; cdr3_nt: TGTGCCAGCAGCTATACGGGCACAGACTTGAGTGACTATGGCTACACCTTC
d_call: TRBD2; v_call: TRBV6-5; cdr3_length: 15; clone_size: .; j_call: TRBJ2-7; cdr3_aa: CASRGSGRTPYEQYF; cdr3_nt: TGTGCCAGCAGGGGTAGCGGGAGGACGCCCTACGAGCAGTACTTC
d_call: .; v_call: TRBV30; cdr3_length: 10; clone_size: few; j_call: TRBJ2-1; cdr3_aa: CAWSSNEQFF; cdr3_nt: TGTGCCTGGAGTTCCAATGAGCAGTTCTTC
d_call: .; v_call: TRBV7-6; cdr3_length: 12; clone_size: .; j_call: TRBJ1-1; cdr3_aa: CASSTEGTEAFF; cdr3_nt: TGTGCCAGCAGCACAGAGGGCACTGAAGCTTTCTTT
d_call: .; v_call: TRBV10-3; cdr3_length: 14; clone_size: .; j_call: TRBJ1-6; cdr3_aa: CAIRAGTASSPLHF; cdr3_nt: TGTGCCATCAGAGCCGGGACGGCTTCGTCACCCCTCCACTTT
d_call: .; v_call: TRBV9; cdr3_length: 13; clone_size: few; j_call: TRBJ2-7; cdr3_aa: CASSVGDHYEQYF; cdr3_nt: TGTGCCAGCAGCGTAGGGGATCACTACGAGCAGTACTTC
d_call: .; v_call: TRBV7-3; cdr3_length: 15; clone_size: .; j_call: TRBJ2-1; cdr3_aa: CASSDPAGSGYEQFF; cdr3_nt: TGTGCCAGCAGCGATCCCGCCGGATCAGGGTATGAGCAGTTCTTC
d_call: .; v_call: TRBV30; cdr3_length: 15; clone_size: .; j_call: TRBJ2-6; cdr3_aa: CAWRGGRSGANVLTF; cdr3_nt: TGTGCCTGGAGAGGAGGTCGCTCTGGGGCCAACGTCCTGACTTTC
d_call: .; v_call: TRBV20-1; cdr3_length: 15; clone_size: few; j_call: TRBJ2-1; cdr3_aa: CSARVQGRTYNEQFF; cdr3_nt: TGCAGTGCTAGAGTTCAGGGAAGAACCTACAATGAGCAGTTCTTC
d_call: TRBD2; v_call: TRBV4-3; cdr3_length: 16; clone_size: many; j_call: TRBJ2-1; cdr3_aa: CASSQEGSGRYNEQFF; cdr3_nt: TGCGCCAGCAGCCAAGAAGGTAGCGGGAGATACAATGAGCAGTTCTTC
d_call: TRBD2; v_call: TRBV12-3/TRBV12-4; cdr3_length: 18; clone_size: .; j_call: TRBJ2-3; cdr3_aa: CASSSATSGSVGTDTQYF; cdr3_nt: TGTGCCAGCAGTTCCGCGACTAGCGGGAGTGTGGGGACAGATACGCAGTATTTT
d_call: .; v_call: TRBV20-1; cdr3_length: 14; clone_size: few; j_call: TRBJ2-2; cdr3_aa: CSAQRGLGIGELFF; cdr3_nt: TGCAGTGCACAGAGGGGCCTAGGAATCGGGGAGCTGTTTTTT
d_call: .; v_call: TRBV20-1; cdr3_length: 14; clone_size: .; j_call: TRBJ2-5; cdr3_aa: CSAIRPENRETQYF; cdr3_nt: TGCAGTGCGATTCGCCCCGAGAATCGGGAGACCCAGTACTTC
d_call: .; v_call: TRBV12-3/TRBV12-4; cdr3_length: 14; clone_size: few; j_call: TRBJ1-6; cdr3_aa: CASTISSYNSPLHF; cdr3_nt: TGTGCCAGCACAATAAGCTCCTATAATTCACCCCTCCACTTT
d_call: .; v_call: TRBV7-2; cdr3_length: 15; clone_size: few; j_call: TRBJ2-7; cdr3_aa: CASSSPLGGEYEQYF; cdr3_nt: TGTGCCAGCAGCTCCCCCCTCGGCGGGGAATACGAGCAGTACTTC
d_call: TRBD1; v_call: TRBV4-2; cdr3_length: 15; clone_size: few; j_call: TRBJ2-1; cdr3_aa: CASSQDRQGANEQFF; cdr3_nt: TGTGCCAGCAGCCAAGATCGACAGGGGGCCAATGAGCAGTTCTTC
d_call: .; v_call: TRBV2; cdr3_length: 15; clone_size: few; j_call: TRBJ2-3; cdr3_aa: CASSLENGSTDTQYF; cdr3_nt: TGTGCCAGCAGCTTGGAAAATGGTAGCACAGATACGCAGTATTTT
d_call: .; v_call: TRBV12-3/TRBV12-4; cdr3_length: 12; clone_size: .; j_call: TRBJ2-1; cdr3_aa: CASRKEANEQFF; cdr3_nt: TGTGCCAGCAGGAAGGAGGCCAATGAGCAGTTCTTC
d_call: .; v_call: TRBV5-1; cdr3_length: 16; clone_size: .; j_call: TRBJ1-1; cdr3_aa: CASTWRGVSMNTEAFF; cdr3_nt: TGCGCCAGCACGTGGAGAGGGGTGAGCATGAACACTGAAGCTTTCTTT
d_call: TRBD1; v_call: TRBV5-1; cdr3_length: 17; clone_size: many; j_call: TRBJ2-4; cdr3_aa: CASSFGTELLAKNIQYF; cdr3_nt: TGCGCCAGCAGCTTCGGGACAGAACTTTTAGCCAAAAACATTCAGTACTTC
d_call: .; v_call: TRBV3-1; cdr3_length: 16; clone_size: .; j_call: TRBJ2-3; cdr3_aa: CASSQRRDPGADTQYF; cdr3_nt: TGTGCCAGCAGCCAGAGACGGGACCCCGGGGCAGATACGCAGTATTTT
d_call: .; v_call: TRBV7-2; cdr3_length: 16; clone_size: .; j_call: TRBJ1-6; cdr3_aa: CASSSHSTPYNSPLHF; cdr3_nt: TGTGCCAGCAGCTCCCATAGTACCCCCTATAATTCACCCCTCCACTTT
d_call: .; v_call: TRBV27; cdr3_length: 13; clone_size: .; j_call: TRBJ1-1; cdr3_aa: CASTRGAGEAAFF; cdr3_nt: TGTGCCAGCACCCGGGGGGCAGGCGAGGCAGCTTTCTTT
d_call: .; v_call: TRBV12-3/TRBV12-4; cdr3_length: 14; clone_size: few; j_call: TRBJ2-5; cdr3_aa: CASSPQSAQETQYF; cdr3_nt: TGTGCCAGCAGTCCCCAGAGTGCCCAAGAGACCCAGTACTTC
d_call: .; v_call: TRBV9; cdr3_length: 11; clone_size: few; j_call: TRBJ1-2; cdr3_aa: CASSARGGYTF; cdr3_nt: TGTGCCAGCAGCGCCCGGGGAGGCTACACCTTC
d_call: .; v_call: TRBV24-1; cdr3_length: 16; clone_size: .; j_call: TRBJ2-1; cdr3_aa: CATSDPKRGPYNEQFF; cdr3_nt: TGTGCCACCAGTGACCCCAAGAGGGGACCCTACAATGAGCAGTTCTTC
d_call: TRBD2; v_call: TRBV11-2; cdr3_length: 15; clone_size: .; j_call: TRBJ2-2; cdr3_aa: CASSSLAGGPGELFF; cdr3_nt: TGTGCCAGCAGCTCGCTAGCGGGGGGGCCTGGGGAGCTGTTTTTT
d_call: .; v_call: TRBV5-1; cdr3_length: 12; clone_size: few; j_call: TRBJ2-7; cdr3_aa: CASRDSRLEQYF; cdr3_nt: TGCGCCAGCAGGGACAGCCGACTCGAGCAGTACTTC